These 17 T cell receptor beta chains were all obtained from the same sample, sequenced in a study of T cell repertoires in cytomegalovirus infection (dated by TCRdb to about 2019). Antigens of these TCRs are unknown. The sample's treatment or condition label, in plain terms: in vitro stimulation with specific CMV peptide epitopes to enrich CMV-specific T cells. Data came from an Illumina HiSeq 1500. Through fastp at Q25 and MiXCR, TCRdb rebuilt clones from the public reads, retaining in-frame beta chains. Rows are unified per CDR3 protein, each entry keeping the most common DNA and genes. The sample table shows 830,000 or so distinct CDR3 sequences, and approximately 30% are seen once. Of the sample, around an eighth falls within the top ten clones. The input for sequencing was cultured CD8+ T cells from PBMCs, taken from culture after CMV antigen stimulation. These receptor sequences come from a human donor in good health (CMV status not recorded). Some clones in this sample may be carry-over from other donors' samples.

The sample holds a few counts of this clonotype. The chain recombines TRBV12-3 or TRBV12-4 with TRBJ2-1; 8 bases agree with TRBD1. The CDR3 sequence is 13 residues long. V was clipped by 3 bases and J by 9 bases; unmatched bases: 4. The CDR3 spells CASSLLGQGEQFF. The DNA for the CDR3 is TGTGCCAGCAGTTTGCTTGGACAGGGTGAGCAGTTCTTC.

There are a few counts of this clonotype. V is TRBV9 and J is TRBJ1-2; tentatively, D is TRBD1 (5 bases). The germline CDR1 and CDR2 sequences are SGDLS and YYNGEE. V shed 3 bases and J shed 2 bases, with 26 bases lying between them. The CDR3 extends over 19 amino acids. CDR3 sequence: CASSGQGGGFTGINYGYTF. The CDR3 DNA sequence: TGTGCCAGCAGCGGGCAAGGTGGGGGATTTACGGGGATCAACTATGGCTACACCTTC.

The sample holds a few counts of this clonotype. V and J are TRBV6-5 and TRBJ1-5, with no clear D. The CDR3 contains 14 residues. V was cut by 6 bases and J by 0 bases, with 9 bases left in between. Germline CDR1 and CDR2: MNHEY and SVGAGI. For the CDR3, the DNA is TGTGCCAGCAGACACGAAGGTAGCAATCAGCCCCAGCATTTT. Translated: CASRHEGSNQPQHF.

The chain couples TRBV6-5 to TRBJ1-6; 8 bases are shared with TRBD1. Germline V CDR1 and CDR2: MNHEY, SVGAGI. The CDR3 length is 14 residues. Trimming took 6 bases from V and 9 from J; bases not matched to a gene: 7. The CDR3 nucleotides read TGTGCCAGCAGCCTACAGGGGGGTTCTTCACCCCTCCACTTT. Translating it yields CASSLQGGSSPLHF.

This clonotype turned up a few times. The V and J genes are TRBV19 and TRBJ2-7; 9 bases map to TRBD1. Germline loops: CDR1 LNHDA, CDR2 SQIVND (reference sequence). CDR3 length: 15 residues. J gave up 1 base and V 5 bases, and 6 bases lay outside the gene matches. This CDR3 is CASSSGTGISYEQYF. CDR3 nucleotide sequence: TGTGCCAGTAGTTCGGGGACAGGGATTTCCTACGAGCAGTACTTC.

V usage is TRBV19 and J usage is TRBJ1-1; possible D gene TRBD1, 6 bases. CDR1 LNHDA and CDR2 SQIVND come from the germline V gene (reference sequence). The CDR3 covers 12 residues. Trimming cost V 10 bases and J 6 bases, with 15 bases left between them. CDR3 nucleotides: TGTGCCACTACTCAACAGGGCGCTGAAGCTTTCTTT. Translation: CATTQQGAEAFF.

The chain employs TRBV7-6 and TRBJ2-1; TRBD1 might be the D (6 bases). CDR1 is SGHVS, CDR2 FNYEAQ, per germline. Trimming stripped 5 bases from V and 3 bases from J, with 14 bases between. The CDR3 extends over 15 amino acids. CDR3 DNA: TGTGCCAGCAGCAACCGGCAACAGGGCTACAATGAGCAGTTCTTC. Protein product: CASSNRQQGYNEQFF. The full variable domain, rest sourced from reference TRBV7-6 and TRBJ2-1, is GAGVSQSPRYKVTKRGQDVALRCDPISGHVSLYWYRQALGQGPEFLTYFNYEAQQDKSGLPNDRFSAERPEGSISTLTIQRTEQRDSAMYRCASSNRQQGYNEQFFGPGTRLTVL.

This clonotype was picked up a small number of times. The V and J genes are TRBV7-9 and TRBJ1-2; 8 nucleotides align to TRBD1. V gave up 4 bases and J gave up 4 bases; unmatched junction bases: 8. This CDR3 has 15 amino acids. Germline V gives CDR1 SEHNR, CDR2 FQNEAQ (reference sequence). CDR3 in amino acids: CASSSRQGFTYGYTF. In DNA form, the CDR3 reads TGTGCCAGCAGCTCCCGACAGGGGTTTACCTATGGCTACACCTTC. The variable domain in full, with the rest retrieved from reference TRBV7-9 and TRBJ1-2, is DTGVSQNPRHKITKRGQNVTFRCDPISEHNRLYWYRQTLGQGPEFLTYFQNEAQLEKSRLLSDRFSAERPKGSFSTLEIQRTEQGDSAMYLCASSSRQGFTYGYTFGSGTRLTVV.

The V and J genes are TRBV11-2 and TRBJ2-3; TRBD2 might be the D (6 bases). Trimming took 0 bases from V and 2 from J, leaving 15 bases between them. The CDR3 extends over 17 amino acids. Germline V CDR1 and CDR2: SGHAT, FQNNGV. In nucleotides, the CDR3 is TGTGCCAGCAGCTTAGAGGTGGCGGGGTCATACACAGATACGCAGTATTTT. Its translation: CASSLEVAGSYTDTQYF.

The rearrangement joins TRBV6-5 to TRBJ2-1; 12 bases align to TRBD2. V lost 6 bases, J lost 6 bases, and 6 bases stayed unmatched. Germline V gives CDR1 MNHEY, CDR2 SVGAGI. The CDR3 loop spans 15 amino acids. The CDR3 nucleotides read TGTGCCAGCAGCCTGACTAGCGGGGGTTTCAATGAGCAGTTCTTC. Encoded protein: CASSLTSGGFNEQFF.

The chain couples TRBV5-4 to TRBJ1-2; TRBD1 might be the D (5 bases). The germline V and J ends were trimmed by 4 bases and 8 bases, with 15 bases remaining between them. Germline-derived CDR1 and CDR2 are SGHNT and YYREEE (reference sequence). The CDR3 covers 13 residues. DNA of the CDR3: TGTGCCAGCAGCGCGGACACCAGGAGGGGCTACACCTTC. Its protein product is CASSADTRRGYTF.

The V and J genes are TRBV6-1 and TRBJ2-1; a possible D gene is TRBD1 (5 bases). The CDR3 loop spans 14 amino acids. Germline V gene data show CDR1 as MNHNS and CDR2 as SASEGT. Trimming removed 10 bases at V and 5 bases at J, with 18 bases between. CDR3 coding DNA: TGTGCCACCACAAGGGCAGGGTCCGACAATGAGCAGTTCTTC. Protein sequence: CATTRAGSDNEQFF.

This clonotype was counted between two and nine times. The V gene is TRBV12-3 or TRBV12-4, the J gene TRBJ2-1; 9 nucleotides align to TRBD2. V shed 7 bases and J 12 bases; nucleotides not matched to a gene: 7. CDR3 length: 12 residues. CDR3 DNA: TGTGCCAGCACCTCCGGGCGGGGGGGGCAGTTCTTC. This translates into CASTSGRGGQFF.

This clonotype appeared many times. This chain connects TRBV7-3 to TRBJ2-2; D unclear. Germline V gene data show CDR1 as SGHTA and CDR2 as FQGTGA. V was clipped by 7 bases and J by 7 bases, with 7 bases between them. CDR3 length: 11 amino acids. CDR3 loop: CASTLNGELFF. The CDR3 region has the DNA TGTGCCAGCACCCTCAACGGGGAGCTGTTTTTT.

This clonotype was recorded at least ten times. The chain is built from TRBV19 and TRBJ2-1; D ambiguous. The V gene lost 8 bases and the J gene lost 1 base, with 15 bases spanning the gap. The CDR3 length is 15 residues. In germline, CDR1 is LNHDA, CDR2 SQIVND (reference sequence). CDR3 amino acids: CASAYPLGSYNEQFF. Written as DNA, the CDR3 is TGTGCCAGTGCTTACCCCCTTGGGTCCTACAATGAGCAGTTCTTC. Looking up the rest from reference TRBV19 and TRBJ2-1 gives the full variable domain: DGGITQSPKYLFRKEGQNVTLSCEQNLNHDAMYWYRQDPGQGLRLIYYSQIVNDFQKGDIAEGYSVSREKKESFPLTVTSAQKNPTAFYLCASAYPLGSYNEQFFGPGTRLTVL.

V and J are TRBV12-5 and TRBJ2-1; the D call may be TRBD1 or TRBD2 (5 bases each). Germline V gene data show CDR1 as LGHNT and CDR2 as FRNRAP. V gave up 4 bases and J gave up 0 bases, with 19 bases separating them. The CDR3 extends over 18 amino acids. The CDR3 loop is CASGSDELGPLSYNEQFF. In DNA form, the CDR3 reads TGTGCTAGTGGTTCCGACGAACTGGGACCCCTCTCCTACAATGAGCAGTTCTTC.

This chain joins TRBV6-5 and TRBJ2-5; 7 bases map to TRBD2. The CDR3 sequence is 15 residues long. Germline CDR1 and CDR2: MNHEY and SVGAGI. V shed 6 bases and J 2 bases; nucleotides not matched to a gene: 9. CDR3 DNA sequence: TGTGCCAGCAGCCGATCCCCGCGGGGGCAAGAGACCCAGTACTTC. It translates to CASSRSPRGQETQYF.